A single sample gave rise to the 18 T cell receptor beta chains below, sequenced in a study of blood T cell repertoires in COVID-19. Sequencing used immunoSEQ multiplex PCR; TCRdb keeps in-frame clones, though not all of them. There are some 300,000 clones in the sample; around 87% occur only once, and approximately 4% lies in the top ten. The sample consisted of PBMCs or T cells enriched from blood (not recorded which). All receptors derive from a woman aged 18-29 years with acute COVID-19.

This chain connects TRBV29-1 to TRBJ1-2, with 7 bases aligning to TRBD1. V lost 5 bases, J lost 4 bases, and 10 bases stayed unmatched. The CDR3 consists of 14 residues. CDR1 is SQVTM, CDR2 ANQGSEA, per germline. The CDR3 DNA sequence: TGCAGCGTTCCAAAAGGGGGCGCCGGCTATGGCTACACCTTC. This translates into CSVPKGGAGYGYTF.

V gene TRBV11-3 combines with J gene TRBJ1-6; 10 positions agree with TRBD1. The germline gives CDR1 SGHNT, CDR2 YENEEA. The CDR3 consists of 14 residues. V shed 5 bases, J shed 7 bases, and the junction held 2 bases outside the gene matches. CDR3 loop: CASSPGQGNSPLHF. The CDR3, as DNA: TGTGCCAGCAGCCCGGGACAGGGGAATTCACCCCTCCACTTT.

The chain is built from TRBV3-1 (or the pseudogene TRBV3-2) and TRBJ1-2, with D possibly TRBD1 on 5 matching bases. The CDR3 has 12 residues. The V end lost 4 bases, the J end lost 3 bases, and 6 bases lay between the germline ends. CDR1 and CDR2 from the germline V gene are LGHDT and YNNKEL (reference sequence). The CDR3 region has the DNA TGTGCCAGCAGCCGGGGGGACTATGGCTACACCTTC. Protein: CASSRGDYGYTF.

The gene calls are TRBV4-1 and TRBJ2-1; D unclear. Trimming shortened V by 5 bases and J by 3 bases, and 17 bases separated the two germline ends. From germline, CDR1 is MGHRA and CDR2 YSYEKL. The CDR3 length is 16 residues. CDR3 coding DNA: TGCGCCAGCAGCTCGCCCCCGCCCCGCGTCTACAATGAGCAGTTCTTC. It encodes CASSSPPPRVYNEQFF.

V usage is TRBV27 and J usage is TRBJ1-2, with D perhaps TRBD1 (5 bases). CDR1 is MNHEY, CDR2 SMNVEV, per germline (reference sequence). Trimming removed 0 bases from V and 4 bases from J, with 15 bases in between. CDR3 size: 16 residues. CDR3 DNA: TGTGCCAGCAGTTTATCTGCTTCGGGACTGGCCTATGGCTACACCTTC. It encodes CASSLSASGLAYGYTF.

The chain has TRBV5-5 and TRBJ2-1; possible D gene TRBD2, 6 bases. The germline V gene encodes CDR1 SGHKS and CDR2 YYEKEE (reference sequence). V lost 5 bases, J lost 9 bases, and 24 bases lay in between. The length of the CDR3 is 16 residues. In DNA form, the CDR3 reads TGTGCCAGCAGACTCCGACCGGGACTGCCCTTTGTTGAGCAGTTCTTC. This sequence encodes CASRLRPGLPFVEQFF.

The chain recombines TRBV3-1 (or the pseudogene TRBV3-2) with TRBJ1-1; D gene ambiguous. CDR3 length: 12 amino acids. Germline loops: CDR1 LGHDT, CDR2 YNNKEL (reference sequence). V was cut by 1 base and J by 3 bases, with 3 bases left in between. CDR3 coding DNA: TGTGCCAGCAGCCAAGCGGACACTGAAGCTTTCTTT. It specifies CASSQADTEAFF.

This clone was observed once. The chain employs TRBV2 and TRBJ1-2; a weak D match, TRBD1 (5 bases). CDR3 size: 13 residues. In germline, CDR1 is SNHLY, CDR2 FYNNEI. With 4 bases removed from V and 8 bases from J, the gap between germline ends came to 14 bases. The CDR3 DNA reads TGTGCCAGCAGTGTGGGTGGGGGAGGAGGCTACACCTTC. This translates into CASSVGGGGGYTF. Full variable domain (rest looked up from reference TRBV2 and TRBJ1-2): EPEVTQTPSHQVTQMGQEVILRCVPISNHLYFYWYRQILGQKVEFLVSFYNNEISEKSEIFDDQFSVERPDGSNFTLKIRSTKLEDSAMYFCASSVGGGGGYTFGSGTRLTVV.

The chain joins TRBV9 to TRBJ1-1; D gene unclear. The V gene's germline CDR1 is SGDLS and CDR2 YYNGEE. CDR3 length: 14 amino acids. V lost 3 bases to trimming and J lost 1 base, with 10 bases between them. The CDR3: CASSAQIENTEAFF. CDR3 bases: TGTGCCAGCAGCGCACAGATCGAGAACACTGAAGCTTTCTTT.

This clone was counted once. The CDR3, as DNA: TGCGCCAGCGCTATAAGGACAGGGGCCGGGGAGCTGTTTTTT. Translating it yields CASAIRTGAGELFF. V usage is TRBV5-1 and J usage is TRBJ2-2; 9 positions agree with TRBD1. The V segment lost 7 bases and the J segment 6 bases; nucleotides outside the gene matches: 7. The CDR3 is 14 amino acids. CDR1 and CDR2 (germline): SGHRS, YFSETQ.

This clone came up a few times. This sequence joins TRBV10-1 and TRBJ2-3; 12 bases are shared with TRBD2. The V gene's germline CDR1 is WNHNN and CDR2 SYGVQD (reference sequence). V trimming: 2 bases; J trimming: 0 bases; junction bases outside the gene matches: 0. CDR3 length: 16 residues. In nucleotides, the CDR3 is TGCGCCAGCAGTGAGGGGACTAGCGGGAGCACAGATACGCAGTATTTT. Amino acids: CASSEGTSGSTDTQYF.

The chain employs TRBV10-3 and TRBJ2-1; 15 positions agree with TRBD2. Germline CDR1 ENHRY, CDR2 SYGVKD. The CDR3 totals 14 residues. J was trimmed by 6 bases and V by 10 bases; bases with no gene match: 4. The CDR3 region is CATTGLAGGNEQFF. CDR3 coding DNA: TGTGCCACTACGGGACTAGCGGGAGGCAATGAGCAGTTCTTC.

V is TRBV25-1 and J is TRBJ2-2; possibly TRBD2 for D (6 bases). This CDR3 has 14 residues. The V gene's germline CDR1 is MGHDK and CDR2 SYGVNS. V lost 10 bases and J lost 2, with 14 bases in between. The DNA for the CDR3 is TGTGCCACCGCGGGGAGGCCTAACACCGGGGAGCTGTTTTTT. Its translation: CATAGRPNTGELFF.

The CDR3 DNA reads TGTGCCAGCAGGCCGGGACAGCTTACCTATGGCTACACCTTC. This encodes CASRPGQLTYGYTF. The J gene is TRBJ1-2, the V gene TRBV6-6; 7 positions agree with TRBD1. The J segment lost 4 bases and the V segment lost 6 bases, leaving 8 bases of the junction unmatched. Germline V gives CDR1 MNHNY, CDR2 SVGAGI (reference sequence). The CDR3 has 14 amino acids.

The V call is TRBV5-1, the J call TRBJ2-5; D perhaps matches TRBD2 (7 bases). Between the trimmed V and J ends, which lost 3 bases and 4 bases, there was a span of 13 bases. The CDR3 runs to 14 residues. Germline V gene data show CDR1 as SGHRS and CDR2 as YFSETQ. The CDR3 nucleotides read TGCGCCAGCAGCTGGGGGGGCCTCCGAGAGACCCAGTACTTC. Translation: CASSWGGLRETQYF.

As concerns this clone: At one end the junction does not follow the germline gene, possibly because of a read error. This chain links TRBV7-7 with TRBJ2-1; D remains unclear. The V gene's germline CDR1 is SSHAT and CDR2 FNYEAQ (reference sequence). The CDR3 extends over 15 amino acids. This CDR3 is CASSQWASSYNEQFF. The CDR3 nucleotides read TGTGCTAGCAGCCAGTGGGCCAGCTCCTACAATGAGCAGTTCTTC.

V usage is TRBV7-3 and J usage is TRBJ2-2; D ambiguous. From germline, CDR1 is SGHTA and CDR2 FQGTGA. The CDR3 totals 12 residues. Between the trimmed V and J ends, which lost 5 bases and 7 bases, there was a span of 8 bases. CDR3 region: CASSQVSGELFF. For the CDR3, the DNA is TGTGCCAGCAGCCAGGTCAGCGGGGAGCTGTTTTTT.

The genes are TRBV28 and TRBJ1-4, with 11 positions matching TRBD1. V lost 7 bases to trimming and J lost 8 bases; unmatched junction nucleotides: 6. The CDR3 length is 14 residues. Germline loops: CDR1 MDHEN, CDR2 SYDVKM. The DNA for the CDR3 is TGTGCCAGCATCGGGGACAGGGGGGGAGAAAAACTGTTTTTT. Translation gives CASIGDRGGEKLFF.